The rows below give T cell receptor beta chains drawn from one sample of a study of early T cells in non-severe SARS-CoV-2 infection. TCRdb re-analysed the 5' RACE reads in MiXCR, keeping a single row per CDR3 protein. This table has approximately 56,000 distinct CDR3 sequences, roughly 15% appearing once. Sequenced material: whole blood, taken at baseline. The receptors shown here come from an adult who was a healthcare worker with PCR-confirmed SARS-CoV-2 infection or an uninfected control (not recorded which). Each CDR3 is given with its conserved first and last residue. Fields, in order: J gene, D gene, clone size, V gene, CDR3 DNA, CDR3 protein. The D gene is left open where the match is weak. Rows may omit the clone size; those that give it use once, few, many or a size class.

J: TRBJ2-5
D: -
size: -
V: TRBV5-1
DNA: TGCGCCAGCAGCTTGTGGTCACGGGAGACCCAGTACTTC
CDR3: CASSLWSRETQYF

J: TRBJ1-5
D: TRBD1
size: few
V: TRBV12-3/TRBV12-4
DNA: TGTGCCAGCAGTCCCACCGGGACAGGGGGCAGCAATCAGCCCCAGCATTTT
CDR3: CASSPTGTGGSNQPQHF

J: TRBJ1-1
D: -
size: -
V: TRBV10-2
DNA: TGCGCCAGCAGTGGAGGACAGATCACTGAAGCTTTCTTT
CDR3: CASSGGQITEAFF

J: TRBJ2-3
D: -
size: -
V: TRBV12-3/TRBV12-4
DNA: TGTGCCAGCAGACTAACCGGGGCCTCAGATACGCAGTATTTT
CDR3: CASRLTGASDTQYF

J: TRBJ1-1
D: -
size: few
V: TRBV14
DNA: TGTGCCAGCAGCCAGTGGTACGAGGAGAACACTGAAGCTTTCTTT
CDR3: CASSQWYEENTEAFF

J: TRBJ2-7
D: TRBD1
size: few
V: TRBV7-9
DNA: TGTGCCAGCAGCGCGTTGGGACAGGACTTTCCCTACGAGCAGTACTTC
CDR3: CASSALGQDFPYEQYF

J: TRBJ1-1
D: -
size: many
V: TRBV12-3/TRBV12-4
DNA: TGTGCCAGCAGCTTACAGAGGAACACTGAAGCTTTCTTT
CDR3: CASSLQRNTEAFF

J: TRBJ1-1
D: -
size: -
V: TRBV12-3/TRBV12-4
DNA: TGTGCCACCGCGAATAGGCTGGACACTGAAGCTTTCTTT
CDR3: CATANRLDTEAFF

J: TRBJ2-3
D: -
size: many
V: TRBV7-9
DNA: TGTGCCAGCAGCTTAGGATTCGGGCGCACCCGTAGCACAGATACGCAGTATTTT
CDR3: CASSLGFGRTRSTDTQYF

J: TRBJ1-5
D: -
size: -
V: TRBV21-1
DNA: TGTGCCAGCAGCAAAAAGGAGGATAATCAGCCCCAGCATTTT
CDR3: CASSKKEDNQPQHF

J: TRBJ2-2
D: TRBD2
size: many
V: TRBV11-2
DNA: TGTGCCAGCAGCGCCGGGACTAGCGGGAGGACCAACACCGGGGAGCTGTTTTTT
CDR3: CASSAGTSGRTNTGELFF

J: TRBJ1-5
D: -
size: -
V: TRBV20-1
DNA: TGCAGTGCTAAGCGGACCCAGAGCGGCAATCAGCCTCAGCATTTT
CDR3: CSAKRTQSGNQPQHF

J: TRBJ2-3
D: -
size: few
V: TRBV5-1
DNA: TGCGCCAGCAGCTTGGCCTTGGGAACCACAGATACGCAGTATTTT
CDR3: CASSLALGTTDTQYF

J: TRBJ2-3
D: -
size: few
V: TRBV19
DNA: TGTGCCAGTAGTATGTCCTGGACGGTGACGGTTACAGATACGCAGTATTTT
CDR3: CASSMSWTVTVTDTQYF

J: TRBJ2-4
D: -
size: many
V: TRBV12-3/TRBV12-4
DNA: TGTGCCAGCAGCCCTACGGACCGTGGGGACATTCAGTACTTC
CDR3: CASSPTDRGDIQYF

J: TRBJ2-1
D: TRBD2
size: few
V: TRBV4-1
DNA: TGCGCCAGCAGCCTAGCAAACAGAGCGGGGGCGGTGGGCTATGAGCAGTTCTTC
CDR3: CASSLANRAGAVGYEQFF

J: TRBJ2-3
D: -
size: -
V: TRBV28
DNA: TGTGCCAGCAGTCCCGGGACACTAAGCGTGACTAATACGCAGTATTTT
CDR3: CASSPGTLSVTNTQYF

J: TRBJ1-5
D: -
size: -
V: TRBV20-1
DNA: TGCAGTGCTGGACGGGCCGACCAGCCTTGGCCCCAGCATTTT
CDR3: CSAGRADQPWPQHF

J: TRBJ1-1
D: -
size: few
V: TRBV5-6
DNA: TGTGCCAGCAGCTTGGGGGATGCCGGGACTTCGAACACTGAAGCTTTCTTT
CDR3: CASSLGDAGTSNTEAFF

J: TRBJ2-1
D: TRBD1
size: few
V: TRBV5-1
DNA: TGCGCCAGTTGGACCGGACAGGGCTCCTACAATGAGCAGTTCTTC
CDR3: CASWTGQGSYNEQFF

J: TRBJ2-1
D: -
size: few
V: TRBV6-6
DNA: TGTGCCAGCAGTTCAACACGGACAGTACCCTACAATGAGCAGTTCTTC
CDR3: CASSSTRTVPYNEQFF

J: TRBJ2-2
D: -
size: medium-sized
V: TRBV29-1
DNA: TGCAGCGTGTCCGGGACAAGTTGGACCGGGGAGCTGTTTTTT
CDR3: CSVSGTSWTGELFF

J: TRBJ2-1
D: -
size: -
V: TRBV29-1
DNA: TGCAGCGGGGGGCCTGGCGGGAAGGGCAATGAGCAGTTCTTC
CDR3: CSGGPGGKGNEQFF

J: TRBJ2-1
D: TRBD2
size: many
V: TRBV28
DNA: TGTGCCAGCAGCCCCCACTCCGGGAGGGGCTCCTACAATGAGCAGTTCTTC
CDR3: CASSPHSGRGSYNEQFF

J: TRBJ2-7
D: -
size: few
V: TRBV4-1
DNA: TGCGCCAGCAGCCAAGTTTTAACCCGTGGCTACGAGCAGTACTTC
CDR3: CASSQVLTRGYEQYF

J: TRBJ1-5
D: -
size: few
V: TRBV12-3/TRBV12-4
DNA: TGTGCCAGCAGGGTAAGCAATCAGCCCCAGCATTTT
CDR3: CASRVSNQPQHF

J: TRBJ2-3
D: -
size: -
V: TRBV21-1
DNA: TGTGCCAGCCCCAGGAGGTCTGAGGGGGATACGCAGTATTTT
CDR3: CASPRRSEGDTQYF

J: TRBJ2-1
D: TRBD1
size: -
V: TRBV2
DNA: TGTGCCAGCAGTGATTGGCAGGGGGTAGACAATGAGCAGTTCTTC
CDR3: CASSDWQGVDNEQFF

J: TRBJ2-3
D: -
size: -
V: TRBV6-6
DNA: TGTGCCAGCAGGACGAGGGGGGGCACAGATACGCAGTATTTT
CDR3: CASRTRGGTDTQYF

J: TRBJ2-7
D: -
size: many
V: TRBV6-6
DNA: TGTGCCAGCAGGGCGACACTTTTATCCTACGAGCAGTACTTC
CDR3: CASRATLLSYEQYF

J: TRBJ1-3
D: -
size: medium-sized
V: TRBV2
DNA: TGTGCCAGCAACCCTGGGAACACCATATATTTT
CDR3: CASNPGNTIYF

J: TRBJ2-1
D: -
size: once
V: TRBV29-1
DNA: TGCAGCGGGGGTTTCCCCGAGGGCAATGAGCAGTTCTTC
CDR3: CSGGFPEGNEQFF

J: TRBJ2-7
D: TRBD2
size: many
V: TRBV4-1
DNA: TGCGCCAGCAGCCAAGAGACTAGCGGGGCGGTCCACGAGCAGTACTTC
CDR3: CASSQETSGAVHEQYF

J: TRBJ2-5
D: TRBD2
size: few
V: TRBV5-1
DNA: TGCGCCAGCAGCTTGGGGCTAGCGGAGAGACAAGAGACCCAGTACTTC
CDR3: CASSLGLAERQETQYF

J: TRBJ2-7
D: TRBD2
size: many
V: TRBV20-1
DNA: TGCAGTGCTAGAGATCCCCGGACTAGCGGGGGGTACGAGCAGTACTTC
CDR3: CSARDPRTSGGYEQYF

J: TRBJ2-2
D: TRBD1
size: -
V: TRBV9
DNA: TGTGCCAGCAGCGTGACAGGGAGGAACACCGGGGAGCTGTTTTTT
CDR3: CASSVTGRNTGELFF

J: TRBJ1-1
D: TRBD1
size: many
V: TRBV7-6
DNA: TGTGCCACAGGGGACAGGGGTTTGAACACTGAAGCTTTCTTT
CDR3: CATGDRGLNTEAFF

J: TRBJ2-6
D: -
size: -
V: TRBV18
DNA: TGTGCCAGCTCACCTGGGCCTGCAGCTGGGGCCAACGTCCTGACTTTC
CDR3: CASSPGPAAGANVLTF

J: TRBJ2-5
D: -
size: -
V: TRBV11-2
DNA: TGTGCCAGCAGCTTTAGCCAGGAAGAGACCCAGTACTTC
CDR3: CASSFSQEETQYF

J: TRBJ1-1
D: TRBD1
size: few
V: TRBV20-1
DNA: TGCAGTGCCGAGGACAGGAGGAAGAACACTGAAGCTTTCTTT
CDR3: CSAEDRRKNTEAFF

J: TRBJ2-5
D: -
size: -
V: TRBV6-2/TRBV6-3
DNA: TGTGCCAGCATGCCCCGGGGACTGGATCAAGAGACCCAGTACTTC
CDR3: CASMPRGLDQETQYF

J: TRBJ2-1
D: TRBD2
size: -
V: TRBV6-6
DNA: TGTGCCAGCTTTACTGGTCTAGCGGGGGGCAATGAGCAGTTCTTC
CDR3: CASFTGLAGGNEQFF

J: TRBJ2-1
D: -
size: -
V: TRBV29-1
DNA: TGCAGCGCCGCGGGGAGCAACTACAATGAGCAGTTCTTC
CDR3: CSAAGSNYNEQFF

J: TRBJ2-7
D: -
size: -
V: TRBV7-6
DNA: TGTGCCAGCAGCCCCGGGACATTAGGGACCTACGAGCAGTACTTC
CDR3: CASSPGTLGTYEQYF

J: TRBJ2-5
D: -
size: few
V: TRBV7-9
DNA: TGTGCCAGCAGCCCTGGACCGCTTTCGTACTTC
CDR3: CASSPGPLSYF

J: TRBJ2-3
D: -
size: many
V: TRBV19
DNA: TGTGCCAGTAGTCTATTCCGCACAGATACGCAGTATTTT
CDR3: CASSLFRTDTQYF

J: TRBJ2-1
D: -
size: few
V: TRBV5-1
DNA: TGCGCCAGCAGCTTGGGTCAGGGGGACTCTGAGCAGTTCTTC
CDR3: CASSLGQGDSEQFF

J: TRBJ2-1
D: -
size: many
V: TRBV5-1
DNA: TGCGCCAGCAGGGGTACTGGCGCCTACAATGAGCAGTTCTTC
CDR3: CASRGTGAYNEQFF